The rows below give T cell receptor beta chains drawn from one sample of a study of blood T cell repertoires in COVID-19. Assay used: immunoSEQ multiplex PCR; TCRdb lists only in-frame clones, some missing. The data show 300,000 to 400,000 clones, about 93% seen once. The material sequenced was peripheral blood. The origin of the receptors is a woman between 18 and 29 years old who had recovered from COVID-19. CDR3s include the opening cysteine and the closing phenylalanine or tryptophan. Clone sizes are given selectively: once, few, many, or a class where the clone is expanded.

clone size,V gene,CDR3 protein
NA,TRBV19,CASSTGAGEETQYF
NA,TRBV19,CASGRDTTYSGNTIYF
NA,TRBV6-5,CASSYWEGSSYNEQFF
NA,TRBV20-1,CSARSDEQFF
NA,TRBV14,CASSQGRGTSGRRASYNEQFF
NA,TRBV12-3/TRBV12-4,CASSYQLYNEQFF
NA,TRBV10-1,CASSESLTSGTDTQYF
NA,TRBV7-9,CASSNDREGNQPQHF
NA,TRBV3-1/TRBV3-2,CASSPRRYGRAGELFF
NA,TRBV5-4,CASSSGQGRSGELFF
NA,TRBV30,CAWSKYRVRPVAFF
once,TRBV2,CARKQGGTEAFF
NA,TRBV10-3,CAISEAGTSGSPYQETQYF
once,TRBV29-1,CSVKEDRGYGNTIYF
NA,TRBV7-2,CASSFGQTNEKLFF
NA,TRBV7-2,CASSLPGTANYGYTF
many,TRBV24-1,CATSEGPAKNIQYF
NA,TRBV5-1,CASSSSGETDNEQFF
NA,TRBV6-5,CASSNRLARYNEQFF
NA,TRBV30,CAWLPGVYGYTF
once,TRBV21-1,CASSRDRGCKDQPQHF
NA,TRBV30,CAWRGLSGYTF
NA,TRBV6-5,CASKGPRGDGYTF
NA,TRBV6-5,CASRTEETQYF
NA,TRBV11-3,CASSPRTSAGDTQYF
NA,TRBV5-6,CASSLDRGLRANVLTF
NA,TRBV27,CASSLHGTNEKLFF
NA,TRBV7-9,CASSSSQGFNFEQFF
once,TRBV5-1,CASSLATGQGSTDTQYF
NA,TRBV25-1,CASSESLVGAAEAFF
NA,TRBV11-3,CASSGATEGAINEKLFF
NA,TRBV11-2,CASSSRTASFQETQYF
NA,TRBV9,CASSVAPGQGAGTGELFF
NA,TRBV19,CASSKRGTSGVYNEQFF
once,TRBV9,CASSVGSGEQFF
NA,TRBV11-2,CASSLQGSEETQYF
NA,TRBV7-7,CASSPYNTGTEAFF
NA,TRBV28,CASSSFGTGLEPQHF
NA,TRBV7-2,CASSGDRGRDTGELFF
NA,TRBV5-5,CASSLAGISGNTIYF
NA,TRBV5-4,CASSLRQGNTEAFF
NA,TRBV12-3/TRBV12-4,CASSRTGNTEAFF
NA,TRBV19,CASSIFSGDTQYF
NA,TRBV4-2,CASSQEEIAGGTDTQYF
NA,TRBV4-1,CASSLSSSGRSTDTQYF